These 18 T cell receptor beta chains came from one sample sequenced in a study of cytomegalovirus exposure and HLA in healthy donors. Some clones are missing from TCRdb's copy, which holds only in-frame ones; the method was immunoSEQ multiplex PCR. The top ten clones hold 1.8% of a sample with more than 110,000 clones, 94% of them seen once. Material for sequencing was PBMCs. The receptor set was obtained from a man aged 18 to 30 in good health and CMV-seropositive.

The genes are TRBV5-4 and TRBJ1-4; TRBD1 matches at 7 bases. The germline gives CDR1 SGHNT, CDR2 YYREEE (reference sequence). V shed 0 bases and J 7 bases; nucleotides not matched to a gene: 3. The CDR3 spans 14 residues. The CDR3 bases are TGTGCCAGCAGCTTGGAGGGGGCGGGTGAAAAACTGTTTTTT. Its protein is CASSLEGAGEKLFF.

The chain links TRBV7-9 to TRBJ1-1; D is undetermined. Germline V gives CDR1 SEHNR, CDR2 FQNEAQ (reference sequence). Trimming cost V 6 bases and J 0 bases, with 11 bases left between them. The CDR3 sequence is 14 residues long. The CDR3 protein is CASRETLMNTEAFF. The DNA for the CDR3 is TGTGCCAGCAGAGAGACACTCATGAACACTGAAGCTTTCTTT.

This chain joins TRBV7-8 and TRBJ1-2; D uncertain. The V gene lost 5 bases and the J gene lost 0 bases, with 7 bases spanning the gap. This CDR3 comprises 13 residues. The germline CDR1 and CDR2 sequences are SGHVS and FQNEAQ. CDR3: CASSPETNYGYTF. The CDR3, as DNA: TGTGCCAGCAGCCCCGAGACTAACTATGGCTACACCTTC.

V usage is TRBV27 and J usage is TRBJ2-7; possibly TRBD2 for D (6 bases). The germline V gene encodes CDR1 MNHEY and CDR2 SMNVEV (reference sequence). V dropped 4 bases and J dropped 2 bases, with 21 bases sitting between them. The CDR3 runs to 17 residues. The CDR3 region is CASSSPRAGPGTYEQYF. The CDR3 bases are TGTGCCAGCAGTTCACCACGGGCGGGGCCTGGTACCTACGAGCAGTACTTC.

The table lists this clone with a count of one. This chain links TRBV2 with TRBJ2-7, with D perhaps matching TRBD2 (5 bases). There are 12 residues in the CDR3. Germline CDR1 and CDR2: SNHLY and FYNNEI. V was trimmed by 6 bases and J by 4 bases, leaving 10 bases between them. The CDR3 coding sequence is TGTGCCAGCAGGGAGGACCGTTACGAGCAGTACTTC. Translated, it gives CASREDRYEQYF.

The rearrangement links TRBV2 to TRBJ1-4; D gene ambiguous. Trimming took 3 bases from V and 13 from J, leaving 12 bases between them. The CDR3 runs 12 residues. Germline V gene sequence: CDR1 SNHLY, CDR2 FYNNEI. The CDR3 region is CASSEFRGRLFF. DNA for the CDR3: TGTGCCAGCAGTGAGTTTCGGGGTCGACTGTTTTTT.

This clone showed up just a few times. This chain links TRBV7-2 with TRBJ2-2, with 8 bases fitting TRBD2. This CDR3 has 16 amino acids. CDR1 is SGHTA and CDR2 is FQGNSA in the germline V gene. V lost 2 bases, J lost 5 bases, and 7 bases stayed unmatched. The DNA of the CDR3 is TGTGCCAGCAGCTTATCGTCAGCGGGAGCTACCGGGGAGCTGTTTTTT. It specifies CASSLSSAGATGELFF.

The chain carries TRBV5-5 and TRBJ1-2; no clear D. The CDR3 has 15 residues. V lost 5 bases and J 2 bases, leaving 16 bases between the germline ends. Looked up from germline, CDR1 is SGHKS and CDR2 is YYEKEE (reference sequence). The CDR3 loop is CASRIPGRMNYGYTF. Here the CDR3 DNA reads TGTGCCAGCAGAATCCCCGGGAGAATGAACTATGGCTACACCTTC.

The rearrangement uses TRBV19 and TRBJ1-2; 8 positions agree with TRBD1. The CDR3 sequence is 13 residues long. The germline V gene encodes CDR1 LNHDA and CDR2 SQIVND (reference sequence). With V trimmed by 4 bases and J by 2 bases, 0 bases remained unmatched. CDR3 residues: CASSTGGNYGYTF. DNA for the CDR3: TGTGCCAGTAGTACAGGGGGCAACTATGGCTACACCTTC.

The chain has TRBV5-8 and TRBJ2-5, with 13 bases aligning to TRBD2. The CDR3 runs to 16 residues. Unmatched junction bases numbered 1, after V lost 2 bases and J lost 0 bases. Per the germline V gene, CDR1 is SGHTS and CDR2 is YDEGEE. CDR3 in amino acids: CASSFGTSGNQETQYF. The CDR3 nucleotides are TGTGCCAGCAGCTTCGGGACTAGCGGGAACCAAGAGACCCAGTACTTC.

The chain links TRBV6-1 to TRBJ1-2, with D maybe TRBD1 (6 bases). V lost 6 bases and J lost 2, with 10 bases in between. CDR1 and CDR2 from the germline V gene are MNHNS and SASEGT. The CDR3 contains 13 residues. CDR3 sequence reads: CASRLTGNYGYTF. The CDR3 DNA follows: TGTGCCAGCAGATTGACAGGCAACTATGGCTACACCTTC.

This sequence joins TRBV4-1 and TRBJ1-5; D might be TRBD1 (6 bases). Trimming stripped 6 bases from V and 0 bases from J, with 12 bases between. CDR3 size: 15 residues. Germline V lookup: CDR1 MGHRA, CDR2 YSYEKL. The CDR3, as DNA: TGCGCCAGCAGTCCTCAGGGGTATAGCAATCAGCCCCAGCATTTT. This gives the protein CASSPQGYSNQPQHF.

The J gene is TRBJ2-3, the V gene TRBV7-2, with 10 nucleotides matching TRBD2. V shed 4 bases and J 2 bases; nucleotides not matched to a gene: 12. The CDR3 is made up of 18 amino acids. Germline CDR1 reads SGHTA; CDR2 reads FQGNSA. CDR3 nucleotide sequence: TGTGCCAGCAGCTCCCCTAGCGGGAGAGAACCTATCACAGATACGCAGTATTTT. It yields the protein CASSSPSGREPITDTQYF.

The chain combines TRBV2 with TRBJ1-6, with D possibly being TRBD1 (6 bases). The V gene lost 2 bases and the J gene lost 5 bases, with 7 bases spanning the gap. The CDR3 covers 14 residues. Germline V gene data show CDR1 as SNHLY and CDR2 as FYNNEI. The CDR3 loop is CASSEQGHNSPLHF. The DNA for the CDR3 is TGTGCCAGCAGTGAACAGGGGCATAATTCACCCCTCCACTTT.

The CDR3: CASSLGAPQETQYF. The CDR3 DNA reads TGTGCCAGCAGCTTAGGGGCGCCGCAAGAGACCCAGTACTTC. The rearrangement links TRBV5-6 to TRBJ2-5; possibly TRBD1 for D (5 bases). V was trimmed by 2 bases and J by 2 bases, leaving 10 bases between them. From germline, CDR1 is SGHDT and CDR2 YYEEEE. CDR3 size: 14 residues.

The genes are TRBV20-1 and TRBJ2-4, with TRBD1 as a possible D gene (6 bases). Per the germline V gene, CDR1 is DFQATT and CDR2 is SNEGSKA (reference sequence). Trimming cost V 6 bases and J 7 bases, with 10 bases left between them. The CDR3 spans 11 residues. CDR3: CSAPQGNIQYF. The CDR3 DNA reads as TGCAGTGCCCCGCAGGGGAACATTCAGTACTTC.

Comments on this clone: Other DNA sequences in the sample encode the same CDR3. This chain connects TRBV30 to TRBJ2-7; D possibly corresponds to TRBD2 (5 bases). The germline V gene has CDR1 GTSNPN and CDR2 SVGIG (reference sequence). The CDR3 runs to 16 residues. V lost 1 base and J lost 7, with 23 bases in between. This CDR3 reads CAWSGPLATYRREQYF. CDR3 bases: TGTGCCTGGAGTGGGCCCCTAGCCACTTACCGTCGGGAGCAGTACTTC.

This clone was counted a few times. The chain is built from TRBV2 and TRBJ1-4, with 9 bases identical to TRBD1. The CDR3 spans 18 residues. The junction had 13 bases not matched to a gene; V was cut back by 8 bases and J by 0 bases. CDR1 SNHLY and CDR2 FYNNEI come from the germline V gene. This CDR3 is CASSGTGIVASTNEKLFF. The CDR3 bases are TGTGCCAGCTCCGGGACAGGGATAGTAGCGTCAACTAATGAAAAACTGTTTTTT.